A single sample is the source of the 9 T cell receptor beta chains below, sequenced in a study of cytomegalovirus exposure and HLA in healthy donors. The study ran its PCR with 60 Vbeta and 13 Jbeta primers. Profiling relied on immunoSEQ multiplex PCR, and the TCRdb table lists in-frame clones only, not all of them. This listing includes approximately 42,000 clones. Sequenced input: PBMCs. These receptors all stem from a male donor in good health and CMV-seronegative.

The chain combines TRBV29-1 with TRBJ1-1; TRBD1 matches 7 bases. This CDR3 is 13 amino acids long. Germline lookup yields CDR1 SQVTM and CDR2 ANQGSEA. J was trimmed by 0 bases and V by 7 bases; bases with no gene match: 5. CDR3 in DNA: TGCAGCGCTCCGGGACAGTTGAACACTGAAGCTTTCTTT. Translation gives CSAPGQLNTEAFF.

This chain uses TRBV25-1 with TRBJ1-4; 9 bases map to TRBD1. CDR1 MGHDK and CDR2 SYGVNS come from the germline V gene. Trimming cost V 3 bases and J 8 bases; bases outside gene matches: 7. This CDR3 has 15 residues. The CDR3 nucleotides read TGTGCCAGCAGTGAGATACAGGGGGCTGACGAAAAACTGTTTTTT. It encodes CASSEIQGADEKLFF.

The rearrangement joins TRBV9 to TRBJ2-3; 11 nucleotides match TRBD2. CDR1 is SGDLS and CDR2 is YYNGEE in the germline V gene. The CDR3 extends over 17 amino acids. The V and J ends lost 3 bases and 6 bases, in that order; junction bases with no gene match: 12. The CDR3 spells CASSASGVAGGLDTQYF. CDR3 coding DNA: TGTGCCAGCAGCGCCTCGGGGGTAGCGGGAGGGTTGGATACGCAGTATTTT.

The chain has TRBV7-6 and TRBJ2-1; 11 positions agree with TRBD2. The germline CDR1 and CDR2 sequences are SGHVS and FNYEAQ. V lost 5 bases and J lost 7; bases outside the gene matches: 10. The CDR3 length is 16 residues. As DNA, the CDR3 is TGTGCCAGCAGCCCCAGAAGGCTAGCGGGAGGTAATGAGCAGTTCTTC. Protein product: CASSPRRLAGGNEQFF.

This chain uses TRBV7-3 with TRBJ2-3; TRBD2 aligns across 9 bases. V shed 0 bases and J 0 bases; nucleotides not matched to a gene: 1. The CDR3 extends over 16 amino acids. Germline V gene data show CDR1 as SGHTA and CDR2 as FQGTGA. Here the CDR3 reads CASSLTLAGSTDTQYF. CDR3 DNA: TGTGCCAGCAGCTTAACCCTAGCGGGGAGCACAGATACGCAGTATTTT.

The rearrangement uses TRBV27 and TRBJ2-7; possibly TRBD1 for D (5 bases). V dropped 1 base and J dropped 2 bases, with 12 bases sitting between them. CDR1 MNHEY and CDR2 SMNVEV come from the germline V gene (reference sequence). This CDR3 is 15 amino acids long. The CDR3 here is CASSLFGARAYEQYF. CDR3 nucleotides: TGTGCCAGCAGTTTATTTGGGGCTAGGGCCTACGAGCAGTACTTC.

About this clone: The sample carries other DNA sequences with the same CDR3. This rearrangement joins TRBV15 to TRBJ2-5; D is possibly TRBD2 (5 bases). V was trimmed by 1 base and J by 4 bases, leaving 13 bases between them. This CDR3 region has 15 residues. Germline assignment: CDR1 LNHNV and CDR2 YYDKDF (reference sequence). The CDR3 DNA is TGTGCCACCAGCAGAGTTCGGGATTTCTTAGAGACCCAGTACTTC. This encodes CATSRVRDFLETQYF.

In DNA form, the CDR3 reads TGTGCCAGCAGCTTGGGGGGAGGAGGTTTCACAGATACGCAGTATTTT. Protein sequence: CASSLGGGGFTDTQYF. J is TRBJ2-3 and V is TRBV11-2, with a weak D call TRBD2 (6 bases). This CDR3 is built from 16 residues. V lost 3 bases to trimming and J lost 2 bases, with 15 bases between them. Germline V lookup: CDR1 SGHAT, CDR2 FQNNGV.

The chain has TRBV19 and TRBJ2-2; 9 bases map to TRBD1. The trim removed 7 bases at V and 6 bases at J, leaving 6 bases unmatched. Germline CDR1 reads LNHDA; CDR2 reads SQIVND (reference sequence). The CDR3 spans 14 residues. The CDR3 nucleotides are TGTGCCAGTAAACGGGGACAGGGCTCCGGGGAGCTGTTTTTT. It is translated as CASKRGQGSGELFF.